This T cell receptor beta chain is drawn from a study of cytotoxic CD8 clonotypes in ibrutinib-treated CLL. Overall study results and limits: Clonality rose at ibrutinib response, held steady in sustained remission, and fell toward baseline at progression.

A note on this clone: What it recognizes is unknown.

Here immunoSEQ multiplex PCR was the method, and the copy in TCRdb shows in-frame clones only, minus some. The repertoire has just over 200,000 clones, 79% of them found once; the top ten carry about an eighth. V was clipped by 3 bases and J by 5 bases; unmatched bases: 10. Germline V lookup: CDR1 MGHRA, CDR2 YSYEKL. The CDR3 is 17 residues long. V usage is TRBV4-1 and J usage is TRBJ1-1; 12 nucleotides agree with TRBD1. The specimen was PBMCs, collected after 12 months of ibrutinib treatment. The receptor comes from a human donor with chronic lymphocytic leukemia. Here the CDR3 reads CASSHHPGQGARTEAFF. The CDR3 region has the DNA TGCGCCAGCAGCCACCATCCGGGACAGGGGGCGAGGACTGAAGCTTTCTTT.